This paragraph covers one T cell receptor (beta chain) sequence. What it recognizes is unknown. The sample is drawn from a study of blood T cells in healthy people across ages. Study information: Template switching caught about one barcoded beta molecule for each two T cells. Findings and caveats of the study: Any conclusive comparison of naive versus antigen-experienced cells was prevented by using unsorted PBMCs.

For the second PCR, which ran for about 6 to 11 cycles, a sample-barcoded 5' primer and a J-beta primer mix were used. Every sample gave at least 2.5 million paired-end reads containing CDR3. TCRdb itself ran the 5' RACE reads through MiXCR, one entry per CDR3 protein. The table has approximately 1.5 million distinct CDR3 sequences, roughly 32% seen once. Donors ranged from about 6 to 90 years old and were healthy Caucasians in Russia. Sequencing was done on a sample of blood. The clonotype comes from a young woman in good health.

For the CDR3, the DNA is TGTGCTCAAGCAGGCCTCAGGGAGCAAGAGACCCAGTACTTC. Residues: CAQAGLREQETQYF. This sequence joins TRBV2 and TRBJ2-5; D may match TRBD1 or TRBD2 (5 bases each). CDR3 length equals 14 residues. The germline V gene has CDR1 SNHLY and CDR2 FYNNEI.